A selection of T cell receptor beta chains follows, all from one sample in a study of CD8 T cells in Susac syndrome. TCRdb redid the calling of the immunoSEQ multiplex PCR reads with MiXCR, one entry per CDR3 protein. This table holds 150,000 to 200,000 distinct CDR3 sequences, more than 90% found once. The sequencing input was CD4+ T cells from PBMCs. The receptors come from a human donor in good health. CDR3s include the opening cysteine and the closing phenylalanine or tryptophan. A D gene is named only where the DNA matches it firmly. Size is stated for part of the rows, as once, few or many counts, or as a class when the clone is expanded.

CDR3 protein: CSARDLGGGTYEQYF
CDR3 DNA: TGCAGTGCTAGAGATCTCGGGGGTGGCACCTACGAGCAGTACTTC
D gene: NA
J gene: TRBJ2-7
clone size: once
V gene: TRBV20-1

CDR3 protein: CASSVSEQFF
CDR3 DNA: TGTGCCAGCAGTGTAAGTGAGCAGTTCTTC
D gene: NA
J gene: TRBJ2-1
clone size: NA
V gene: TRBV2

CDR3 protein: CSATGTGAETQYF
CDR3 DNA: TGCAGTGCAACCGGGACAGGGGCAGAGACCCAGTACTTC
D gene: TRBD1
J gene: TRBJ2-5
clone size: once
V gene: TRBV20-1

CDR3 protein: CASSYSKRGGGPLHF
CDR3 DNA: TGTGCCAGCAGTTACTCGAAGAGAGGCGGCGGGCCCCTCCACTTT
D gene: NA
J gene: TRBJ1-6
clone size: once
V gene: TRBV6-5

CDR3 protein: CAWSVTAEQFF
CDR3 DNA: TGTGCCTGGAGTGTTACGGCCGAGCAGTTCTTC
D gene: NA
J gene: TRBJ2-1
clone size: NA
V gene: TRBV30

CDR3 protein: CASSQVGRPYNEQFF
CDR3 DNA: TGCGCCAGCAGCCAAGTTGGTCGTCCCTACAATGAGCAGTTCTTC
D gene: NA
J gene: TRBJ2-1
clone size: NA
V gene: TRBV4-3

CDR3 protein: CASSQGQGSYNEQFF
CDR3 DNA: TGTGCCAGCAGCCAAGGGCAGGGGTCATACAATGAGCAGTTCTTC
D gene: NA
J gene: TRBJ2-1
clone size: few
V gene: TRBV3-1

CDR3 protein: CSASGGSFRDTQYF
CDR3 DNA: TGCAGTGCTAGCGGGGGCTCATTCAGGGATACGCAGTATTTT
D gene: NA
J gene: TRBJ2-3
clone size: NA
V gene: TRBV20-1

CDR3 protein: CASSIVKQSSGAYNEQFF
CDR3 DNA: TGTGCCAGTAGTATCGTTAAGCAGTCCAGCGGAGCCTACAATGAGCAGTTCTTC
D gene: NA
J gene: TRBJ2-1
clone size: NA
V gene: TRBV19

CDR3 protein: CSVQGYEETQYF
CDR3 DNA: TGCAGTGTTCAGGGTTATGAAGAGACCCAGTACTTC
D gene: NA
J gene: TRBJ2-5
clone size: NA
V gene: TRBV20-1

CDR3 protein: CSARGRQGAMAEKLFF
CDR3 DNA: TGCAGTGCTAGAGGGCGACAGGGGGCGATGGCTGAAAAACTGTTTTTT
D gene: TRBD1
J gene: TRBJ1-4
clone size: NA
V gene: TRBV20-1

CDR3 protein: CASGTKPNTEAFF
CDR3 DNA: TGTGCCAGCGGAACAAAGCCGAACACTGAAGCTTTCTTT
D gene: NA
J gene: TRBJ1-1
clone size: NA
V gene: TRBV2

CDR3 protein: CATSDPKGSSYNEQFF
CDR3 DNA: TGTGCCACCAGTGATCCGAAAGGGAGCTCCTACAATGAGCAGTTCTTC
D gene: NA
J gene: TRBJ2-1
clone size: NA
V gene: TRBV24-1

CDR3 protein: CASTSPLDRAMNTEAFF
CDR3 DNA: TGTGCCAGCACCTCCCCCCTGGACAGGGCAATGAACACTGAAGCTTTCTTT
D gene: TRBD1
J gene: TRBJ1-1
clone size: NA
V gene: TRBV2

CDR3 protein: CSVEGGSYGYTF
CDR3 DNA: TGCAGCGTTGAGGGGGGTAGCTATGGCTACACCTTC
D gene: NA
J gene: TRBJ1-2
clone size: NA
V gene: TRBV29-1

CDR3 protein: CASSQVGRGPDQETQYF
CDR3 DNA: TGTGCCAGCAGCCAAGTTGGTCGGGGGCCGGATCAAGAGACCCAGTACTTC
D gene: NA
J gene: TRBJ2-5
clone size: NA
V gene: TRBV14

CDR3 protein: CASSPLQGTNYGYTF
CDR3 DNA: TGTGCCAGCTCACCACTCCAGGGGACTAACTATGGCTACACCTTC
D gene: NA
J gene: TRBJ1-2
clone size: NA
V gene: TRBV18